The clone carrying this T cell receptor beta chain was found a few times. With 2 bases clipped from V and 6 bases from J, the junction kept 3 bases outside the gene matches. The CDR3 loop spans 14 amino acids. The germline V gene has CDR1 MGHRA and CDR2 YSYEKL. Researchers made TCR beta libraries by using iRepertoire HTBI primers and running Arm-PCR on CDR3 regions. Via MiXCR, TCRdb re-called the multiplex PCR reads, giving one row per CDR3 protein. The profile covers fewer than 350,000 distinct CDR3 sequences, with roughly 18% appearing a single time and about two fifths taken by the ten largest. Time point of the sample: newly diagnosed GD, antithyroid drugs for less than 3 months. There was RNA extracted from PBMCs, and the TCR library was made from it. Diagnoses of Graves' disease were made by American Thyroid Association guidelines. This sample was included in a study of regulatory T cells in long-lasting Graves disease.

This chain links TRBV4-1 with TRBJ2-1; TRBD2 matches 8 bases. This receptor was obtained from a female donor with Graves disease. This sample comprised peripheral blood mononuclear cells (PBMCs), obtained at new diagnosis, from a patient treated with antithyroid drugs. CDR3 DNA sequence: TGCGCCAGCAGCCAAACCGGGAGGGCCAATGAGCAGTTCTTC. Translation gives CASSQTGRANEQFF.